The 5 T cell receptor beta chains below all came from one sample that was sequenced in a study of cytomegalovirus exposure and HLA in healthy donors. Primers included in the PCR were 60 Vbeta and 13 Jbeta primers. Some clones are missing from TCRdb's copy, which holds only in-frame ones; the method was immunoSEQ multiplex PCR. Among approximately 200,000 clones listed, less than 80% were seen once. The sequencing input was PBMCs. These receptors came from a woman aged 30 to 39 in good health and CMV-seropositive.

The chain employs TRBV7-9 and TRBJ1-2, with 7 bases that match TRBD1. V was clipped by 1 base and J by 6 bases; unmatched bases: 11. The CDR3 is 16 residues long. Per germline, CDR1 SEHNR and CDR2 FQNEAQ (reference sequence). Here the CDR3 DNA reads TGTGCCAGCAGCTTAGTAAAGGGGGCCCCCGAGGATGGCTACACCTTC. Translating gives CASSLVKGAPEDGYTF.

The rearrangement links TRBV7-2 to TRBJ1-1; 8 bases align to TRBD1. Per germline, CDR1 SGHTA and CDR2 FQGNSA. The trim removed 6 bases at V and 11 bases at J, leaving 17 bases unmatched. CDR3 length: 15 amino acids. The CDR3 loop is CASSNNRGYRGMAFF. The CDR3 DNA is TGTGCCAGCAGTAACAATCGGGGGTACAGGGGGATGGCTTTCTTT.

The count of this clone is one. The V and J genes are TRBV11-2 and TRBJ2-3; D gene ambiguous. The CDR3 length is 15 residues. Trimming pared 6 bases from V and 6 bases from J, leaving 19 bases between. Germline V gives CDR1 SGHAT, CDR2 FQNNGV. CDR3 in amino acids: CASRPRPGGWDTQYF. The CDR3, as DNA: TGTGCCAGCAGACCACGTCCAGGTGGATGGGATACGCAGTATTTT.

As DNA, the CDR3 is TGTGCCAGCAGCCCGACAGGGGACAATTCACCCCTCCACTTT. Protein sequence: CASSPTGDNSPLHF. This sequence joins TRBV9 and TRBJ1-6; 8 bases line up with TRBD1. This CDR3 is 14 amino acids long. The V and J ends lost 4 bases and 7 bases, in that order; junction bases with no gene match: 4. Per germline, CDR1 SGDLS and CDR2 YYNGEE.

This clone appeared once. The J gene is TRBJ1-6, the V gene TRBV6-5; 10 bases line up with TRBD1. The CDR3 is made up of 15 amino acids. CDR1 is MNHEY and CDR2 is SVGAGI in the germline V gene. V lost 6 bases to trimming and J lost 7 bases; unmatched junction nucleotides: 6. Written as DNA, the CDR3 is TGTGCCAGCAGGGACGTGGACAGGGGGAATTCACCCCTCCACTTT. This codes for CASRDVDRGNSPLHF.